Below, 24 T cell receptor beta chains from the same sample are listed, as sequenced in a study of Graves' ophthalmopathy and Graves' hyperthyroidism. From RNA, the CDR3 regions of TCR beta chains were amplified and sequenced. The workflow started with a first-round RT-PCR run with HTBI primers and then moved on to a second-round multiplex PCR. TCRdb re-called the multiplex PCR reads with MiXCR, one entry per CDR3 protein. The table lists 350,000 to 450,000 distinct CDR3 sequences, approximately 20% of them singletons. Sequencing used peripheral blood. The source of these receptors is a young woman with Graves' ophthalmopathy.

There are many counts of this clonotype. The DNA for the CDR3 is TGTGCCAGCAGCTACCTAGCGGGAGGGCGAAACGAGCAGTACTTC. The encoded protein is CASSYLAGGRNEQYF. The rearrangement joins TRBV5-6 to TRBJ2-7; 12 nucleotides agree with TRBD2. Trimming removed 3 bases from V and 5 bases from J; junction bases left unmatched: 6. The germline V gene encodes CDR1 SGHDT and CDR2 YYEEEE. The CDR3 runs 15 residues.

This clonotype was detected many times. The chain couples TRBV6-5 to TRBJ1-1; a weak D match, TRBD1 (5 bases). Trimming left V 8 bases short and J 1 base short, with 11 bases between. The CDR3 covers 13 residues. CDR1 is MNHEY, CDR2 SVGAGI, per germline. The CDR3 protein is CASPGGGNTEAFF. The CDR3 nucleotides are TGTGCCAGCCCCGGCGGGGGGAACACTGAAGCTTTCTTT.

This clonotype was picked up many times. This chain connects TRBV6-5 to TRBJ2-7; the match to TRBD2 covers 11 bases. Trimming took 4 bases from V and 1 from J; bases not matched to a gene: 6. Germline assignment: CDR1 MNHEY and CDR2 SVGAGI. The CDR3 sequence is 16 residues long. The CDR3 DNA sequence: TGTGCCAGCAGTTCAAAGGGACTAGCGGTATCCTACGAGCAGTACTTC. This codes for CASSSKGLAVSYEQYF.

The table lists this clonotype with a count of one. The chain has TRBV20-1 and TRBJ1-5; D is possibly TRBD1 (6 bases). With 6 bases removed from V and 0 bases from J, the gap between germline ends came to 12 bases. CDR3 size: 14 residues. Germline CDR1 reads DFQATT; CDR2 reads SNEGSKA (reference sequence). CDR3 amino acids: CSAVQGNSNQPQHF. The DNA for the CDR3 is TGCAGTGCGGTACAGGGAAATAGCAATCAGCCCCAGCATTTT.

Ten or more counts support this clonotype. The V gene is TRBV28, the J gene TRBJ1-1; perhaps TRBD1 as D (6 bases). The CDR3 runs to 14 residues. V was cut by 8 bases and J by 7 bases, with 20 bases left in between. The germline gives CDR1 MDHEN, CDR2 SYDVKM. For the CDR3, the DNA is TGTGCCAGCCAAACTCCGACAGGTCGACATGAAGCTTTCTTT. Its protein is CASQTPTGRHEAFF.

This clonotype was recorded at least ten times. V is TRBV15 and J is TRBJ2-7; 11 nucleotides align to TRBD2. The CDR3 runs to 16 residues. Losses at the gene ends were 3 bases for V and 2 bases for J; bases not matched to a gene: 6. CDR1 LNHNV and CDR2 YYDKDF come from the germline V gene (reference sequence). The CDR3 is CATSSVGTSGTYEQYF. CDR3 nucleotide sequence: TGTGCCACCAGCAGTGTTGGGACTAGCGGAACCTACGAGCAGTACTTC.

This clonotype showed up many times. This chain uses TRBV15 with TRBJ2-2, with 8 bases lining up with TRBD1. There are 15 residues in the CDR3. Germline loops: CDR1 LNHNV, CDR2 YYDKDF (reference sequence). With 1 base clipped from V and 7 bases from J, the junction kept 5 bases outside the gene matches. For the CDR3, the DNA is TGTGCCACCAGCAGAGGGCAGGGGGCTGGCGGGGAGCTGTTTTTT. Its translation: CATSRGQGAGGELFF.

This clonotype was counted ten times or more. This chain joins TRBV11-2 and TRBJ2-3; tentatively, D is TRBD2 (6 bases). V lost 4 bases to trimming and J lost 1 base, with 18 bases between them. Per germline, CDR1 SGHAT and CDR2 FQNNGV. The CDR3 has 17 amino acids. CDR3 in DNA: TGTGCCAGCAGCTGGGGGGTTAGCGGAGATGGCACAGATACGCAGTATTTT. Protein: CASSWGVSGDGTDTQYF.

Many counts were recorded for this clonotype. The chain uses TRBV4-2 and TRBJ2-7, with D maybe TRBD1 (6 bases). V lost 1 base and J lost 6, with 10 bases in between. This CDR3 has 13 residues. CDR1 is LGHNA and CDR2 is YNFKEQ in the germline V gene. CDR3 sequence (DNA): TGTGCCAGCAGCCAAGCACAGGGACGCGAGCAGTACTTC. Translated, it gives CASSQAQGREQYF.

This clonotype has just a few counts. CDR3 DNA sequence: TGTGCCAGCAACGAGGCAGATTACAATGAGCAGTTCTTC. Encoded protein: CASNEADYNEQFF. The V and J genes are TRBV6-1 and TRBJ2-1; the D is unclear. CDR1 and CDR2 (germline): MNHNS, SASEGT. CDR3 length: 13 amino acids. The V end was cut by 7 bases, the J end by 4 bases, with 11 bases between.

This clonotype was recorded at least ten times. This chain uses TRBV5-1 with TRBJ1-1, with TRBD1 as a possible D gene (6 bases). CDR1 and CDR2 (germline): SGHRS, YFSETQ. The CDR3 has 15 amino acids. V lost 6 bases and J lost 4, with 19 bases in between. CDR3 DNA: TGCGCCAGCACTCATGCGGGGGCGCCGGGCACTGAAGCTTTCTTT. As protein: CASTHAGAPGTEAFF.

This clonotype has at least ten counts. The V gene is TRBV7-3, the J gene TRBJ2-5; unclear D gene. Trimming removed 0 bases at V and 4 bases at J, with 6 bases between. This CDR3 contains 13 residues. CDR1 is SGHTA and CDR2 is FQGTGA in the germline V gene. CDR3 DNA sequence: TGTGCCAGCAGCTTAACTACTTCAGAGACCCAGTACTTC. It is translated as CASSLTTSETQYF.

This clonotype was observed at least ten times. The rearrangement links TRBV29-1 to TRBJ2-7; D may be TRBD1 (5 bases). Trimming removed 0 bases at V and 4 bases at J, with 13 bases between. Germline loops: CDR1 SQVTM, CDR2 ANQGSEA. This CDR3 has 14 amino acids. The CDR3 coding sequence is TGCAGCGTTGAAGATCCAGGCAGGGAATACGAGCAGTACTTC. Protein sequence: CSVEDPGREYEQYF.

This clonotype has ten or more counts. CDR3 nucleotides: TGTGCCAGCAGCCCGGGACTAGCACGGAGCTCCTACGAGCAGTACTTC. This encodes CASSPGLARSSYEQYF. This sequence joins TRBV28 and TRBJ2-7; 9 positions agree with TRBD2. Germline assignment: CDR1 MDHEN and CDR2 SYDVKM. V gave up 6 bases and J gave up 0 bases; unmatched junction bases: 9. The CDR3 totals 16 residues.

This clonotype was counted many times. The chain's CDR3 is CASSPGGLTYEQYF. Here the CDR3 DNA reads TGTGCCAGCAGCCCTGGGGGTCTTACCTACGAGCAGTACTTC. This chain uses TRBV4-2 with TRBJ2-7; the D gene could be TRBD1 or TRBD2 (5 bases each). The CDR3 extends over 14 amino acids. CDR1 LGHNA and CDR2 YNFKEQ come from the germline V gene. The germline V and J ends were trimmed by 4 bases and 2 bases, with 12 bases remaining between them.

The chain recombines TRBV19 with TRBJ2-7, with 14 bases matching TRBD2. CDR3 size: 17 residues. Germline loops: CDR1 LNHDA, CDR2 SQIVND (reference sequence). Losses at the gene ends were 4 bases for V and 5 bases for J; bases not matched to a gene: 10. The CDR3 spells CASSTRPGTSGSHEQYF. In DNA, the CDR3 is TGTGCCAGTAGTACTCGTCCCGGGACTAGCGGGAGCCACGAGCAGTACTTC.

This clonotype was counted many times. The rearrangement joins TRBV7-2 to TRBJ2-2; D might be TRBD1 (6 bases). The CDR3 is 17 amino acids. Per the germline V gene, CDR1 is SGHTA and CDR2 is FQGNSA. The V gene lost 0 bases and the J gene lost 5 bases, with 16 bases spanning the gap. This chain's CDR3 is CASSLAARGLGTGELFF. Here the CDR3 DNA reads TGTGCCAGCAGCTTAGCGGCCAGGGGTTTGGGGACCGGGGAGCTGTTTTTT.

CDR3 sequence: CASSLGLEVEETQYF. The CDR3 DNA sequence: TGTGCCAGCAGTTTGGGGCTAGAGGTTGAAGAGACCCAGTACTTC. J is TRBJ2-5 and V is TRBV6-2 or TRBV6-3; tentative D call: TRBD1 (5 bases). V was shortened by 4 bases and J by 3 bases, with 15 bases between the two germline ends. The germline V gene has CDR1 MNHEY and CDR2 SVGEGT. CDR3 size: 15 residues.

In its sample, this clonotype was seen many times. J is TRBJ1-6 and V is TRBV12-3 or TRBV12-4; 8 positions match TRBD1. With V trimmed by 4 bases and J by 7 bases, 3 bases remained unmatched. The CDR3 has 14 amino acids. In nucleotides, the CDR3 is TGTGCCAGCAGTTCGACAGGGGCCAATTCACCCCTCCACTTT. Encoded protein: CASSSTGANSPLHF.

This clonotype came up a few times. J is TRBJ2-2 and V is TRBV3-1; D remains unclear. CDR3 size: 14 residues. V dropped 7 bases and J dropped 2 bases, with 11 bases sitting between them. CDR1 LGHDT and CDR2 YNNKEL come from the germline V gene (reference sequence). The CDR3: CASNRVPNTGELFF. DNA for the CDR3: TGTGCCAGCAACCGCGTGCCCAACACCGGGGAGCTGTTTTTT.

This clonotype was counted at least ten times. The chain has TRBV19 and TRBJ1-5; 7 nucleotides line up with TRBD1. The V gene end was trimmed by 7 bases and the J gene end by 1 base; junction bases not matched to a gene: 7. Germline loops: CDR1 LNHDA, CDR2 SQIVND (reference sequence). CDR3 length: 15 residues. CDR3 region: CASTLTGSSNQPQHF. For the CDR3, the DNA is TGTGCCAGTACCCTGACAGGGTCGAGCAATCAGCCCCAGCATTTT.

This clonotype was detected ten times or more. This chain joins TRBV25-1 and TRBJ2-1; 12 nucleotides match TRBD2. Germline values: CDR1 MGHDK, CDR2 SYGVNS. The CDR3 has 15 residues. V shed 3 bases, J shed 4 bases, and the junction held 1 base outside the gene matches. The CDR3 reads CASSEGTSGYNEQFF. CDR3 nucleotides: TGTGCCAGCAGTGAGGGGACTAGCGGGTACAATGAGCAGTTCTTC.

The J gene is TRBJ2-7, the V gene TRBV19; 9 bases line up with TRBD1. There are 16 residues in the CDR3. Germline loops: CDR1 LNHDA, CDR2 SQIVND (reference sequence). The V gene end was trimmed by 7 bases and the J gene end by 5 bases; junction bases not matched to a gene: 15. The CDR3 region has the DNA TGTGCCAGTACCCCTCCTAGAGGAACAGGGGGCAACGAGCAGTACTTC. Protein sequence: CASTPPRGTGGNEQYF.

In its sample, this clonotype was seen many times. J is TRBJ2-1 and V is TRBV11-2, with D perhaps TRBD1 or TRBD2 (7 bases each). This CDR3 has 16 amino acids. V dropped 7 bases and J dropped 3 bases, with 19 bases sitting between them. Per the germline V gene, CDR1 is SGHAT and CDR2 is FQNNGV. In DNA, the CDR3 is TGTGCCAGCACTCTAGGGGGCGGGAGAGTCTACAATGAGCAGTTCTTC. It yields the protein CASTLGGGRVYNEQFF. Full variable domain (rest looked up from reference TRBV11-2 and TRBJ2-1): EAGVAQSPRYKIIEKRQSVAFWCNPISGHATLYWYQQILGQGPKLLIQFQNNGVVDDSQLPKDRFSAERLKGVDSTLKIQPAKLEDSAVYLCASTLGGGRVYNEQFFGPGTRLTVL.